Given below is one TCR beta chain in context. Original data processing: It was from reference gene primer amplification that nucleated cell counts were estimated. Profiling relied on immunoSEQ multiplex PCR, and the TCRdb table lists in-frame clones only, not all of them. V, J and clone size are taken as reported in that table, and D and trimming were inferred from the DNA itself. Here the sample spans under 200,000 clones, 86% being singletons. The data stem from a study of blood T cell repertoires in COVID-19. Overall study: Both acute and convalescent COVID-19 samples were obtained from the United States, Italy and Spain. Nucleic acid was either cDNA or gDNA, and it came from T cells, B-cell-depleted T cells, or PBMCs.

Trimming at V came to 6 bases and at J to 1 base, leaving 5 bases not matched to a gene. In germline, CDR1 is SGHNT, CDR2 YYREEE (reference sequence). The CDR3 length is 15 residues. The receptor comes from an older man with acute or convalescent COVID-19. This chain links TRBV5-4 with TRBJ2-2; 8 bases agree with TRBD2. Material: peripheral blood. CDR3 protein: CASTSGTRNTGELFF. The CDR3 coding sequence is TGTGCCAGCACCTCCGGGACTAGGAACACCGGGGAGCTGTTTTTT.